The present TCR beta chain was sequenced within a study of blood T cell repertoires in COVID-19. Concerning this clone: Other nucleotide sequences from this sample produce the same CDR3.

In the source study's methods: Estimation of nucleated cell counts was performed using reference gene primer amplification. Data came from immunoSEQ multiplex PCR; TCRdb stores just in-frame clones and leaves some out. V and J calls plus clone size are reproduced from that table; the DNA served to infer D and trimming. Of about 170,000 clones in the sample, around four fifths were seen once. Germline lookup yields CDR1 LGHNA and CDR2 YSLEER. The CDR3 is 13 amino acids. V lost 0 bases to trimming and J lost 4 bases, with 6 bases between them. This clonotype originated in a woman aged 80 or over with acute or convalescent COVID-19. This chain connects TRBV4-3 to TRBJ2-5, with TRBD2 as a possible D gene (5 bases). Sequenced input: peripheral blood. The CDR3 loop reads CASSQDRGETQYF. DNA of the CDR3: TGCGCCAGCAGCCAAGATCGGGGAGAGACCCAGTACTTC.